This entry features one TCR beta chain sequence. Its antigen is undetermined. Patients were excluded for uncontrolled infection, other autoimmune disease, pregnancy or lactation. About 9.4 ml fresh peripheral blood yielded the PBMCs. This sample was included in a study of T cells in Graves' hyperthyroidism and ophthalmopathy. Using RNA transcripts as the source, TCR beta CDR3 regions were amplified. The primer set for the first-round RT-PCR of the TCR CDR3 was HTBI. TCRdb re-derived calls from the multiplex PCR reads in MiXCR, one entry per CDR3 protein. Among hundreds of thousands of distinct CDR3 sequences listed, approximately 19% were seen once. Broader study findings: In the blood, most expanded thyroid clonotypes above 0.001 appeared as well.

Source material: blood. The receptor's source is a woman between 50 and 59 years old with Graves' hyperthyroidism that later progressed to Graves' ophthalmopathy.

The CDR3 DNA reads as TGTGCCAGCTCACCACCGGGGGCAAATGGCTACACCTTC. This codes for CASSPPGANGYTF. V is TRBV18 and J is TRBJ1-2, with TRBD1 as a possible D gene (6 bases). Germline loops: CDR1 KGHSH, CDR2 LQKENI. The CDR3 covers 13 residues. V gave up 0 bases and J gave up 6 bases, with 8 bases separating them.